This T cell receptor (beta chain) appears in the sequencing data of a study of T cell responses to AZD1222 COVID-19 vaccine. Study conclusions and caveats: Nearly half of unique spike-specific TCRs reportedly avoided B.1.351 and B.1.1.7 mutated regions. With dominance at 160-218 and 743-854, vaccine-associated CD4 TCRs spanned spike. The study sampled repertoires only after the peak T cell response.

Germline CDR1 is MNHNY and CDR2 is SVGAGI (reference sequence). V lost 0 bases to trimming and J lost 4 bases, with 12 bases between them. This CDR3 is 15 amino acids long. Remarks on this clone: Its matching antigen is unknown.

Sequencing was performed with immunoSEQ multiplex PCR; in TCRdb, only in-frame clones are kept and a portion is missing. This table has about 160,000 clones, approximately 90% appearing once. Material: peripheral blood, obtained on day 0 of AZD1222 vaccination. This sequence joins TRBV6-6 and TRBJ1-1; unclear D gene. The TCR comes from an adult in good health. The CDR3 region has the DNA TGTGCCAGCAGTTACTCGCGGGCTGTGGGCACTGAAGCTTTCTTT. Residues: CASSYSRAVGTEAFF.